This entry features one T cell receptor beta chain sequence. Its antigen remains unknown. Random hexamers were used to reverse transcribe an amount of about 0.45 to 1 ug RNA. The CDR3 of TCR beta was amplified by immunoSEQ multiplex PCR across 54 Vbeta and 13 Jbeta. MiXCR, run by TCRdb on the immunoSEQ multiplex PCR reads, gives a single entry per CDR3 protein. Of 240,000 or so distinct CDR3 sequences listed, approximately 95% are singletons. From blood CD8+ and CD4+ T cells, TCR beta sequences were generated. Negative isolation was applied to CD8+ and CD4+ T cells, and FACS enrichment was applied to TEMRA cells. Between the trimmed V and J ends, which lost 0 bases and 4 bases, there was a span of 0 bases. This CDR3 spans 12 amino acids. CDR1 and CDR2 (germline): KGHDR, SFDVKD. The sample comes from a study of CD8 T cells in Susac syndrome. Study conclusions and caveats: CD4+ T cell repertoires in Susac syndrome lacked clonal expansion.

The receptor was isolated from a human donor with Susac syndrome. Sequencing was done on a sample of CD4+ T cells from PBMCs. The chain links TRBV24-1 to TRBJ1-5; D remains ambiguous. CDR3 bases: TGTGCCACCAGTGATTTGAATCAGCCCCAGCATTTT. It encodes CATSDLNQPQHF.